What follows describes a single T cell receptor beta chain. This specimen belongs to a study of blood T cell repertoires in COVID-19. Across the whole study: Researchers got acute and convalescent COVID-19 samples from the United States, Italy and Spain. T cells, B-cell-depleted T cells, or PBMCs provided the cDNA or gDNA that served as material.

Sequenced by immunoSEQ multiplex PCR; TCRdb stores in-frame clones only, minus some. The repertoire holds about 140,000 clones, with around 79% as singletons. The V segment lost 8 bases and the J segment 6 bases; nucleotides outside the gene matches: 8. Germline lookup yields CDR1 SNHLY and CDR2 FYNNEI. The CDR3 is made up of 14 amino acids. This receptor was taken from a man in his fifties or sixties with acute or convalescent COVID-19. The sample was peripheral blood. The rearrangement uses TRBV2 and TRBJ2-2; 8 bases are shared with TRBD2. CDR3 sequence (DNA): TGTGCCAGCTGTTTTGCGCGGGAGGCCGGGGAGCTGTTTTTT. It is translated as CASCFAREAGELFF.